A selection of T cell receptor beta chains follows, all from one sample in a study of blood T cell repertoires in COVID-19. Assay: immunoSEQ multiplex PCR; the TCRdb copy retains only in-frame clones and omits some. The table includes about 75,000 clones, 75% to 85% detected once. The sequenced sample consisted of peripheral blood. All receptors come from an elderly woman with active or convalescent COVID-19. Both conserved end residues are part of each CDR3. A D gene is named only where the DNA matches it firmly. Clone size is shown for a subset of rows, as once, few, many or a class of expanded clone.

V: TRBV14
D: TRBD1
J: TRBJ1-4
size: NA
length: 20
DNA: TGTGCCAGCAGCCATCAAGACCGGGACAGGGGGAGCAAAGCTAATGAAAAACTGTTTTTT
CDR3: CASSHQDRDRGSKANEKLFF

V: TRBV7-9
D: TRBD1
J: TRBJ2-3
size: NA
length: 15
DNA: TGTGCCAGCAGCTTACAGGGGGTTTATAGGGATACGCAGTATTTT
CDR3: CASSLQGVYRDTQYF

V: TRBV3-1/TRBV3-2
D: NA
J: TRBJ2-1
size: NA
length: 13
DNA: TGTGCCAGCCGTCAGGGGGGCCTTAATGAGCAGTTCTTC
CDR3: CASRQGGLNEQFF

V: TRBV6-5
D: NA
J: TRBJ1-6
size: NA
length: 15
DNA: TGTGCCAGCAGTTACTCTGTTATTCATAATTCACCCCTCCACTTT
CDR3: CASSYSVIHNSPLHF

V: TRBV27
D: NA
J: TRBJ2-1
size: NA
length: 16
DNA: TGTGCCAGCAGTACGTACACTAGCCTGGAACTGGATGAGCAGTTCTTC
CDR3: CASSTYTSLELDEQFF

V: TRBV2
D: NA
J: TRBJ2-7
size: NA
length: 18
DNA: TGTGCCAGCAGTGTCGAAGCAAGCCCCCAGGGCTTAACCTACGAGCAGTACTTC
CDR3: CASSVEASPQGLTYEQYF

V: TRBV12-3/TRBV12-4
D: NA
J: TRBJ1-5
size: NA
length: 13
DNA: TGTGCCAGCAGTTTAGGAGAAAATCAGCCCCAGCATTTT
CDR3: CASSLGENQPQHF

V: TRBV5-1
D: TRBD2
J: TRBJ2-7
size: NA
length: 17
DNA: TGCGCCAGCAGCTCGGGTTTCGGGTTAGGTGGGGGGGGCGAGCAGTACTTC
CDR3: CASSSGFGLGGGGEQYF

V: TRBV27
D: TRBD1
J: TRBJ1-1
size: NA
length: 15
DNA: TGTGCCAGCAGTTCAAGGACAGGGAAGTGGACTGAAGCTTTCTTT
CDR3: CASSSRTGKWTEAFF

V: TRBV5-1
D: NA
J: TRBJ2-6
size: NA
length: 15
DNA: TGCGCCAGCACCCGAGTTGGTTCTGGGGCCAACGTCCTGACTTTC
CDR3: CASTRVGSGANVLTF

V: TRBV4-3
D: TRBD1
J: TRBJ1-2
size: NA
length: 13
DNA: TGCGCCAGCAGCCGGAACAGGGGGGATGGCTACACCTTC
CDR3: CASSRNRGDGYTF

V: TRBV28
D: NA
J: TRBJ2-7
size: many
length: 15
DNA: TGTGCCAGCAGTTTCCGGGGGAGTAACTCCTACGAGCAGTACTTC
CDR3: CASSFRGSNSYEQYF

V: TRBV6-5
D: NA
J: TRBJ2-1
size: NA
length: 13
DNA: TGTGCCAGCAGTAGATTCCGGGGGGCTGAGCAGTTCTTC
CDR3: CASSRFRGAEQFF

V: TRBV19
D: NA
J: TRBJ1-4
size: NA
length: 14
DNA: TGTGCCAGTAGTGGCAGGGTTTCTCATGAAAAACTGTTTTTT
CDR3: CASSGRVSHEKLFF

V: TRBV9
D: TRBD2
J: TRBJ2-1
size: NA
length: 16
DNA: TGTGCCAGCAGCGCACTAGCGGGAGGGCCGTTCGATGAGCAGTTCTTC
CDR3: CASSALAGGPFDEQFF

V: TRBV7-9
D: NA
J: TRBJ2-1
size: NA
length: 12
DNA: TGTGCCAGCAGCTCAGGGTGGCATGAGCAGTTCTTC
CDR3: CASSSGWHEQFF

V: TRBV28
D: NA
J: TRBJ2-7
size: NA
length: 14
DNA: TGTGCCAGCAGTTTCGGTGCGCTTGGTGTCGAGCAGTACTTC
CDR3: CASSFGALGVEQYF

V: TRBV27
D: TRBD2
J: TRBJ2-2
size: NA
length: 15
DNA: TGTGCCAGCAGTTACCTAGCGGGGGTGGACGGGGAGCTGTTTTTT
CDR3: CASSYLAGVDGELFF

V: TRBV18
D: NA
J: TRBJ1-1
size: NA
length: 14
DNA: TGTGCCAGCTCACGGGCGGTAGACAGCGCTGAAGCTTTCTTT
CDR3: CASSRAVDSAEAFF

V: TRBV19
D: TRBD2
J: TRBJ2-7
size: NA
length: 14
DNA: TGTGCCAGTAGTCCCTCGGGAGGGTCCTACGAGCAGTACTTC
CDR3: CASSPSGGSYEQYF

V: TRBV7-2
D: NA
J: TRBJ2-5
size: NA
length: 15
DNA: TGTGCCAGCAGCTTAGCTGGTACAGCACAAGAGACCCAGTACTTC
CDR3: CASSLAGTAQETQYF

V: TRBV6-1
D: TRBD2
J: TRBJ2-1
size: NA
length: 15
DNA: TGTGCCAGCAGTGAAGGACTAGCGGGGAGGGGTGAGCAGTTCTTC
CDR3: CASSEGLAGRGEQFF